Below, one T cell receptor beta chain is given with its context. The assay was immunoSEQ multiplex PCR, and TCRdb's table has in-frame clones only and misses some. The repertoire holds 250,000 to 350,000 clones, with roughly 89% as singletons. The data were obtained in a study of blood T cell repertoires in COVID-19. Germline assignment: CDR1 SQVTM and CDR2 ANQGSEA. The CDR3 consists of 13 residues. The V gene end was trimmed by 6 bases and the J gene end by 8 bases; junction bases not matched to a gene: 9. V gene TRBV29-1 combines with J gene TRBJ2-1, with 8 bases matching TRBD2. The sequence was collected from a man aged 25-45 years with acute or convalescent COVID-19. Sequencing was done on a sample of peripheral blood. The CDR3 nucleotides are TGCAGCGTCCCAAGCGGGAGTACCCATGAGCAGTTCTTC. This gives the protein CSVPSGSTHEQFF.